This TCR beta chain stems from a study of blood T cell repertoires in COVID-19. Across the study: Samples representing acute and convalescent COVID-19 were sourced from the United States, Italy and Spain. PBMCs, B-cell-depleted T cells, or T cells provided the cDNA or gDNA that made up the material.

Germline lookup yields CDR1 SGHRS and CDR2 YFSETQ. Trimming shortened V by 4 bases and J by 4 bases, and 15 bases separated the two germline ends. CDR3 size: 15 residues. How the authors handled the data: Amplified reference gene primers provided the basis for estimating nucleated cell counts. Sequencing used immunoSEQ multiplex PCR; TCRdb keeps in-frame clones, though not all of them. Clone size and the V and J calls come from that table; the DNA yielded D and trimming. The sample lists about 490,000 clones; 80% to 90% were seen once. The chain combines TRBV5-1 with TRBJ1-3, with a tentative D call TRBD1 (5 bases). The sequencing input was peripheral blood. The receptor was isolated from a human donor in a cohort sampled during active COVID-19. CDR3 region: CASSTGVLGGNTIYF. The CDR3 coding sequence is TGCGCCAGCAGCACGGGGGTTCTAGGCGGAAACACCATATATTTT.